The TCR beta chain described here comes from a study of T cell changes during pregnancy in multiple sclerosis. Some clones are missing from TCRdb's copy, which holds only in-frame ones; the method was immunoSEQ multiplex PCR. The sample has tens of thousands of clones, roughly 89% seen once. Looked up from germline, CDR1 is SNHLY and CDR2 is FYNNEI. The CDR3 contains 14 residues. Trimming took off 3 bases at V and 6 bases at J, with 12 bases between the two ends. This chain links TRBV2 with TRBJ2-4; D is ambiguous. The receptor was isolated from a female donor in good health, enrolled as a control in a pregnancy study. The sample consisted of CD4+ T cells from peripheral blood mononuclear cells, taken in the first trimester of pregnancy. CDR3 loop: CASSEQILGNIQYF. The DNA of the CDR3 is TGTGCCAGCAGTGAGCAAATCCTAGGAAACATTCAGTACTTC.